This record looks at one TCR beta chain sequence and its context. These data are taken from a study of blood T cell repertoires in COVID-19. Looking at the study overall: Acute-phase and convalescent COVID-19 samples originated in the United States, Italy and Spain. The analysed material was cDNA or gDNA that came from T cells, B-cell-depleted T cells, or PBMCs.

Study processing details: Reference gene primer amplification in the assay estimated nucleated cell counts. Sequencing was performed with immunoSEQ multiplex PCR; in TCRdb, only in-frame clones are kept and a portion is missing. The V and J calls and clone size come from that table; D and trimming were worked out from the DNA. The sample has over 45,000 clones; 73% are singletons. V lost 4 bases to trimming and J lost 5 bases; unmatched junction nucleotides: 7. Germline V gives CDR1 SGHRS, CDR2 YFSETQ. This CDR3 is 14 amino acids long. The sequenced sample was peripheral blood. This receptor was identified in a woman in her fifties or sixties with active or convalescent COVID-19. The V and J genes are TRBV5-1 and TRBJ2-3; 7 bases are a match to TRBD1. The CDR3 nucleotides are TGCGCCAGCAGCCGAGGGGGCGAGTTAGATACGCAGTATTTT. Its translation is CASSRGGELDTQYF.